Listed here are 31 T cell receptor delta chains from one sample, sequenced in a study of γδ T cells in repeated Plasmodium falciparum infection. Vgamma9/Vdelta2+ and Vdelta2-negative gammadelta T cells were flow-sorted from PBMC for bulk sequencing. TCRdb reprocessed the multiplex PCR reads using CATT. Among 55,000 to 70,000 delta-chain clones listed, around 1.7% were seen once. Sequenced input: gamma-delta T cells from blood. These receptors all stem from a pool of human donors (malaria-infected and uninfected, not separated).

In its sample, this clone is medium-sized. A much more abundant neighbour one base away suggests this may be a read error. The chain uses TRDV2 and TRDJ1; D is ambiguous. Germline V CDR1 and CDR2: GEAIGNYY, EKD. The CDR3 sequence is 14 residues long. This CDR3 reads CARDTPFVVGVLIF. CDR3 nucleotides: TGTGCCCGTGACACCCCTTTTGTAGTTGGCGTACTCATCTTT.

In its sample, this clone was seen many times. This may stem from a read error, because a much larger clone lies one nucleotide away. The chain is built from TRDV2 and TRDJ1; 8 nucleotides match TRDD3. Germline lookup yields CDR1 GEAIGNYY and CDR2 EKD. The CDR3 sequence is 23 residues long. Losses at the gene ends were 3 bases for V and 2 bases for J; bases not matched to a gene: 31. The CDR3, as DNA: TGTGCCTGTGACTCTGAGGGGGATAAAAGAGAGGTTTTGGGACCTAGTCGTACCGATAAACTCATCTTT. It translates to CACDSEGDKREVLGPSRTDKLIF.

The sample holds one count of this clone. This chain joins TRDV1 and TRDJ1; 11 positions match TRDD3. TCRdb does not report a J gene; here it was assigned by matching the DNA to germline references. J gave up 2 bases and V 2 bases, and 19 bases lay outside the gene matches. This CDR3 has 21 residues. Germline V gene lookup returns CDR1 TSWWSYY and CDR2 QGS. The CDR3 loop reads CALGETLKFTGYWGITDKLIF. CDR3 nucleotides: TGTGCTCTTGGGGAAACCTTAAAATTCACGGGGTACTGGGGGATAACCGATAAACTCATCTTT.

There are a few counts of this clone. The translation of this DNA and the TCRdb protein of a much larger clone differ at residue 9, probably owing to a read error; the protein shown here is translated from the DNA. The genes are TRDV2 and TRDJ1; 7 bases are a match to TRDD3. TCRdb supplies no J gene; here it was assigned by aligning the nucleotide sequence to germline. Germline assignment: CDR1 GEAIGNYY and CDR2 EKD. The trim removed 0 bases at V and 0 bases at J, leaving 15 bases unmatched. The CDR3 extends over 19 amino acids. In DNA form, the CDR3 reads TGTGCCTGTGACACCGTCGAAACAAGGGGGGATCTGTACACCGATAAACTCATCTTT. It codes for CACDTVETRGDLYTDKLIF.

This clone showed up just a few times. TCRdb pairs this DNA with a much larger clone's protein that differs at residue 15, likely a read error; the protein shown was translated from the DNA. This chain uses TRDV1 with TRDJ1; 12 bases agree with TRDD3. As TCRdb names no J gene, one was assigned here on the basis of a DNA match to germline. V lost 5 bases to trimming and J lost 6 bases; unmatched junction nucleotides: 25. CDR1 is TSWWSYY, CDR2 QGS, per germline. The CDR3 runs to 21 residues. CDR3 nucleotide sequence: TGTGCTCTTGGGCATACGATGGAGTACTGGGGGATACCCTGCCTTGTTCATAAACTCATCTTT. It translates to CALGHTMEYWGIPCLVHKLIF.

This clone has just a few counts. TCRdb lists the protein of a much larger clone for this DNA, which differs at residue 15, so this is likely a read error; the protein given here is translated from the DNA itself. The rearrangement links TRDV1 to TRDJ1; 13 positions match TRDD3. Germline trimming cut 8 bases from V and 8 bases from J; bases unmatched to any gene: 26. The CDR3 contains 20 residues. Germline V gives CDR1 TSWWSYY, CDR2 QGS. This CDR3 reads CALKVLPLLGDTHFVGKLIF. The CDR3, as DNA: TGTGCTCTTAAGGTCCTACCCTTACTGGGGGATACGCACTTTGTAGGCAAACTCATCTTT.

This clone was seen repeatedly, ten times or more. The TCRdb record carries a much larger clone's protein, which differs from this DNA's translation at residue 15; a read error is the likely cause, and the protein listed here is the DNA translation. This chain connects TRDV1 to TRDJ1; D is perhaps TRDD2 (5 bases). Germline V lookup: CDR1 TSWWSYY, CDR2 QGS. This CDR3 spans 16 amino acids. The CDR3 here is CALGDRPRRNTDKLTF. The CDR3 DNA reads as TGTGCTCTTGGGGACCGTCCTAGGCGGAACACCGATAAACTCACCTTT.

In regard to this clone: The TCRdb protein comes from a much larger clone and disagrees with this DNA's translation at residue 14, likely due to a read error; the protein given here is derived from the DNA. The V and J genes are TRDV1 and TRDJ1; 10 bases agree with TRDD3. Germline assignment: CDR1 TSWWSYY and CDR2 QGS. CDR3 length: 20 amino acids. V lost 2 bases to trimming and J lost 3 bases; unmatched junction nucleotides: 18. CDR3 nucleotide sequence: TGTGCTCTTGGGGAATCGGTGATCTTTAGGGGGGGATACGAAGCCGATAAACTCATCTTT. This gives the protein CALGESVIFRGGYEADKLIF.

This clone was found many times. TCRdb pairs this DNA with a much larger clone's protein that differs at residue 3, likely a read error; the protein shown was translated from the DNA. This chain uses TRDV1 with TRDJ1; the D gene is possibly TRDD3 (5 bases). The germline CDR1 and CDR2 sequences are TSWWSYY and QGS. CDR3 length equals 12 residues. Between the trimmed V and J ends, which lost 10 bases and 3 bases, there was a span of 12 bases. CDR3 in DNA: TGTGCTCCTGGATGGGGTCCCGATAAACTCATCTTT. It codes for CAPGWGPDKLIF.

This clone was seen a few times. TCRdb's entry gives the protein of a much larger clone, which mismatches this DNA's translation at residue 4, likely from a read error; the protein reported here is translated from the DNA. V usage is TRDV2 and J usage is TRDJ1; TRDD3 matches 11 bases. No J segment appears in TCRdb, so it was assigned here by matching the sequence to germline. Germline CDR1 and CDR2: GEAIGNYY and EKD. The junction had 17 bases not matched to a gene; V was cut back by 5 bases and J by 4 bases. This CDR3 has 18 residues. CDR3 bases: TGTGCCTGTGGCACGATCCTACCGGTGGGGGATACGGGCGATAAACTCATCTTT. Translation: CACGTILPVGDTGDKLIF.

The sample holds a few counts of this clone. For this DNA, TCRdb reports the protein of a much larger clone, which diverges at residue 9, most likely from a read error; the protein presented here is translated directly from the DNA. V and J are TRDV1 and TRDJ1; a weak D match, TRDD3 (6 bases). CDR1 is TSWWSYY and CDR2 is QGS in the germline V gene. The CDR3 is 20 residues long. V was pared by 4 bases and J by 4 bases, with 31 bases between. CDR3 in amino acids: CALGGHYWETRREVGDKLIF. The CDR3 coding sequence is TGTGCTCTTGGGGGGCACTACTGGGAGACGAGGAGGGAAGTTGGCGATAAACTCATCTTT.

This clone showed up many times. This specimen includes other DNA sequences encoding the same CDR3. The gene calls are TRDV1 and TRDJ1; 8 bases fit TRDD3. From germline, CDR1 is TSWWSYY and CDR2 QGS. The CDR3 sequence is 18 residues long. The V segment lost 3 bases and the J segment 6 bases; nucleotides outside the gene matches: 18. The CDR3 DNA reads TGTGCTCTTGGGGACCCCTTTCCTGCAGTCTGGGGATACTATAAACTCATCTTT. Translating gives CALGDPFPAVWGYYKLIF.

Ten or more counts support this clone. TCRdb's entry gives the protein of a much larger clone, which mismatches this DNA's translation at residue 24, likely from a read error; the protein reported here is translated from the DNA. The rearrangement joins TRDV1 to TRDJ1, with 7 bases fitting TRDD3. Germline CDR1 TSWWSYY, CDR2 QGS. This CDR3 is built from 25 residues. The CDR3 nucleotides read TGTGCTCTTGGGGACAGAGGAGTTTGGTCCTTCACACTGGGGCAAGGGGTTCCACGCACCGATAAACTCACCTTT. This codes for CALGDRGVWSFTLGQGVPRTDKLTF.

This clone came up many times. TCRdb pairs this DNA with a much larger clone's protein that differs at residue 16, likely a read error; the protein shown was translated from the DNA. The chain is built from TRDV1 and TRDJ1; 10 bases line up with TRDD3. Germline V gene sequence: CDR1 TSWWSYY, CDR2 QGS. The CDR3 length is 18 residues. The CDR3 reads CALGEPLRTGGSGGKPIF. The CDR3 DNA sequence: TGTGCTCTTGGGGAGCCACTACGTACTGGGGGATCGGGCGGTAAACCCATCTTT.

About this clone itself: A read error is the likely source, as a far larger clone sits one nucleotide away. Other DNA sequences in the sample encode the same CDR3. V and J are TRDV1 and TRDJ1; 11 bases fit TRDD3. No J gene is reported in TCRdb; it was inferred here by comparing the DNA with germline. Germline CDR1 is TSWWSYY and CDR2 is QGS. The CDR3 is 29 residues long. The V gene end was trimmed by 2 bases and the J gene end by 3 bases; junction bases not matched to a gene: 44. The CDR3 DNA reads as TGTGCTCTTGGGGAATTCATACAGTCCGAGCCTGGGGGATACTTCAAGGTCGAACCATTCCCTAATGTAGCCGATAAACTCATCTTT. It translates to CALGEFIQSEPGGYFKVEPFPNVADKLIF.

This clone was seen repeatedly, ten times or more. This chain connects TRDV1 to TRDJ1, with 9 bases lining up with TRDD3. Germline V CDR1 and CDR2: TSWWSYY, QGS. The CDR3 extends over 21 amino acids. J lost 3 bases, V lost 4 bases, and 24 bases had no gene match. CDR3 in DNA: TGTGCTCTTGGGGGAAAGGGGCGTTCCTACTCACTCCTGGGGGATGCCGATAAACTCATCTTT. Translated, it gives CALGGKGRSYSLLGDADKLIF.

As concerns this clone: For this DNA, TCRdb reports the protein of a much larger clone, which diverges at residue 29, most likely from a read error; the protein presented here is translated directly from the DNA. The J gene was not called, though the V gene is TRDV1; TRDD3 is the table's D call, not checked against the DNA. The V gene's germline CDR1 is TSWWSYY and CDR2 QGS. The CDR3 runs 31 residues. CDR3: CALGETLRFLTRRGILGPLGGSRFFPDKPIF. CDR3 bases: TGTGCTCTTGGGGAAACTTTGCGCTTCCTAACTCGACGCGGAATACTGGGGCCACTTGGAGGGTCCCGATTCTTTCCCGATAAACCCATCTTT.

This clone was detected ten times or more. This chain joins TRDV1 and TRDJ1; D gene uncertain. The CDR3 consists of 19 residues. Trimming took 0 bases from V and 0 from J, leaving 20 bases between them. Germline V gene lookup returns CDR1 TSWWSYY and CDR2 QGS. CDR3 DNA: TGTGCTCTTGGGGAACTATCCCGCGGGACCCGTAAGTACACCGATAAACTCATCTTT. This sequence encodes CALGELSRGTRKYTDKLIF.

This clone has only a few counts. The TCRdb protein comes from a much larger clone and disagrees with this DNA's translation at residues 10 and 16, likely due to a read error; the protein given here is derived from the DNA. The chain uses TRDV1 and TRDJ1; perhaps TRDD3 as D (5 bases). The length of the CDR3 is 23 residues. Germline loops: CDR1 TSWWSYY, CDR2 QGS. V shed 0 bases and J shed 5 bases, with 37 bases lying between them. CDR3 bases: TGTGCTCTTGGGGAACTAGGCTCTATGGCTGGACACCACTCTCCCTTGGGATGGGATAAACTCATCTTT. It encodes CALGELGSMAGHHSPLGWDKLIF.

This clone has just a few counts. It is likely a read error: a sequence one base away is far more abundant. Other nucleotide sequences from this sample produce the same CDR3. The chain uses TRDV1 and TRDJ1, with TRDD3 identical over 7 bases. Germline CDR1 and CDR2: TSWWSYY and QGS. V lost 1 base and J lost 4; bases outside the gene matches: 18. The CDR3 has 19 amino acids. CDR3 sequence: CALGEHKADWGARVDKLIF. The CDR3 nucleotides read TGTGCTCTTGGGGAACATAAGGCGGACTGGGGCGCTCGGGTCGATAAACTCATCTTT.

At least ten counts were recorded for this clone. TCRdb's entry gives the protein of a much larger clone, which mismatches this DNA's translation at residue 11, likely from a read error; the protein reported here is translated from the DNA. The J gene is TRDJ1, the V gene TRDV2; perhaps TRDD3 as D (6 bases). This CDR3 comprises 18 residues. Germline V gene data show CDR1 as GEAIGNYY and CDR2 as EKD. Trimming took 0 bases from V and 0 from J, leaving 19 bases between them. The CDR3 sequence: CACDTVRGTQSYTDKLIF. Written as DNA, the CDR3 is TGTGCCTGTGACACCGTCCGGGGGACCCAATCGTACACCGATAAACTCATCTTT.

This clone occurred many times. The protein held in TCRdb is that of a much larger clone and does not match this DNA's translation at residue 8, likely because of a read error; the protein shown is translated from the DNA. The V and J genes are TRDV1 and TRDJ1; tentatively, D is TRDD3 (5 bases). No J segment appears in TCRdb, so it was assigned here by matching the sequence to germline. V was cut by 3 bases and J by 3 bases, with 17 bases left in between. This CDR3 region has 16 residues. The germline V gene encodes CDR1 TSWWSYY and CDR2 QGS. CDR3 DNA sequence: TGTGCTCTTGGGGAGCTTGCCTGGGATCCCCCCGATAAACTCATCTTT. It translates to CALGELAWDPPDKLIF.

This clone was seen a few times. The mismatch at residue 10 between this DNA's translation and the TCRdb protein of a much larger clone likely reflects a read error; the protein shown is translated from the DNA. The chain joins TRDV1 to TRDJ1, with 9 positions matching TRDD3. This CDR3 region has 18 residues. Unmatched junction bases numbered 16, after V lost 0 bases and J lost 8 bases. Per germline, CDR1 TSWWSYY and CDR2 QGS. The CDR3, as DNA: TGTGCTCTTGGGGAACTTTTCCCACTCCGCTGGGGGATGAGAAAACTCATCTTT. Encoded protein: CALGELFPLRWGMRKLIF.

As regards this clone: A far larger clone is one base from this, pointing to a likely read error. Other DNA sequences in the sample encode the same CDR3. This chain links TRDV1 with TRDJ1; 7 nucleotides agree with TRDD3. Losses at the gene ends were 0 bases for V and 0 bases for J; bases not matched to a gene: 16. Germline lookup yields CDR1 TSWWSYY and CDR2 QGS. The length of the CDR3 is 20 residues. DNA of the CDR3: TGTGCTCTTGGGGAACTAGTCCCCTCCAAGTGGGGGACGTACACCGATAAACTCATCTTT. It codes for CALGELVPSKWGTYTDKLIF.

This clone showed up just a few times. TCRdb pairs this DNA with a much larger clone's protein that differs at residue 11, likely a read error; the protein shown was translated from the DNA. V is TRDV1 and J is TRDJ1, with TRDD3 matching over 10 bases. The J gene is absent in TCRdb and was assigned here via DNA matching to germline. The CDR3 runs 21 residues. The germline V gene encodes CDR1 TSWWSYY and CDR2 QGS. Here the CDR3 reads CAIGELDHTVVGGYGTDKLIF. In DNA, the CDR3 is TGTGCTATTGGGGAACTAGATCATACTGTTGTCGGGGGATACGGCACCGATAAACTCATCTTT.

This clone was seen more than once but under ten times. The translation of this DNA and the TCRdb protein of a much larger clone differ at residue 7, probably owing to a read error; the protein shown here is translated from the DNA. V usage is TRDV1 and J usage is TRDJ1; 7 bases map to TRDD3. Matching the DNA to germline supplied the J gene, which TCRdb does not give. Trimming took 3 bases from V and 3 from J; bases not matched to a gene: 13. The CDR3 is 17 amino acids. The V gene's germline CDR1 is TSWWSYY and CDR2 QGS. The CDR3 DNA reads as TGTGCTCTTGGGGATCCGATCCGCTACGGGATACCCGATAAACTCATCTTT. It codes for CALGDPIRYGIPDKLIF.

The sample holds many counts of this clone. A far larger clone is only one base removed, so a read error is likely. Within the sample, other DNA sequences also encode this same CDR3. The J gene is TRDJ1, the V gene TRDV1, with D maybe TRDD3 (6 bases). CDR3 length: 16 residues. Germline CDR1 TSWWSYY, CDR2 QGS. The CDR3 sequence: CALGELLLGASDKLIF. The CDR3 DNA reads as TGTGCTCTTGGGGAACTCCTACTGGGTGCTAGCGATAAACTCATCTTC.

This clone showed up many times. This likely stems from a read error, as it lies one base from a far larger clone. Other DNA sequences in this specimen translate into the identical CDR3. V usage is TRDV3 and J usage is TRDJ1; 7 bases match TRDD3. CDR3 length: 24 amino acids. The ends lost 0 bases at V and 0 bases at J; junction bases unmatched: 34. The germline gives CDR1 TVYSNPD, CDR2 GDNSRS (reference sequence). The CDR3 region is CAFRKPKYVHYGGYGRTNTDKLIF. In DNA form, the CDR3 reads TGTGCCTTTAGGAAACCAAAATACGTTCATTATGGAGGATACGGTAGAACAAACACCGATAAACTCATCTTT.

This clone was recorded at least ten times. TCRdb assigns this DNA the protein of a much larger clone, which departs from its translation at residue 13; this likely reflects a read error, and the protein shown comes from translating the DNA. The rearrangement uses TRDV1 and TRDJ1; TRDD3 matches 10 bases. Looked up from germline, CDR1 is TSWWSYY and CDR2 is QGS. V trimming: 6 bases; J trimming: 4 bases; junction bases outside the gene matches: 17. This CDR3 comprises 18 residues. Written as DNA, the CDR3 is TGTGCTCTTGGTATTCACGACCATGGGGGGGATACGAGCGATAAACTCATCTTT. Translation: CALGIHDHGGDTSDKLIF.

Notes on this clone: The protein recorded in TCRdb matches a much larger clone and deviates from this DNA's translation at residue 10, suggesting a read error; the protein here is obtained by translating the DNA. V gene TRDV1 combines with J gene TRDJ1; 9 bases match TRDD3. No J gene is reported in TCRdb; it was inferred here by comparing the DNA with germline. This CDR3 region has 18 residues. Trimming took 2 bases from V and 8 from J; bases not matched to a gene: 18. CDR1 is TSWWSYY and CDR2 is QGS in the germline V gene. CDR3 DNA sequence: TGTGCTCTTGGGGAAGTGGCGCCCCTCCCTCTACTGGGGGAGAAACTCATCTTT. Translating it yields CALGEVAPLPLLGEKLIF.

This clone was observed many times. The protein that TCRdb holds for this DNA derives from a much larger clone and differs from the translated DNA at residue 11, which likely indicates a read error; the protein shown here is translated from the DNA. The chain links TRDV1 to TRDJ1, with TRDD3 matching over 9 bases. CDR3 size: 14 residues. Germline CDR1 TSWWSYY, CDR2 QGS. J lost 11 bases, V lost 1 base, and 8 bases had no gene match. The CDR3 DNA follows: TGTGCTCTTGGGGAACACCTGGGGGATTCGGGGCTCATCTTT. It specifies CALGEHLGDSGLIF.